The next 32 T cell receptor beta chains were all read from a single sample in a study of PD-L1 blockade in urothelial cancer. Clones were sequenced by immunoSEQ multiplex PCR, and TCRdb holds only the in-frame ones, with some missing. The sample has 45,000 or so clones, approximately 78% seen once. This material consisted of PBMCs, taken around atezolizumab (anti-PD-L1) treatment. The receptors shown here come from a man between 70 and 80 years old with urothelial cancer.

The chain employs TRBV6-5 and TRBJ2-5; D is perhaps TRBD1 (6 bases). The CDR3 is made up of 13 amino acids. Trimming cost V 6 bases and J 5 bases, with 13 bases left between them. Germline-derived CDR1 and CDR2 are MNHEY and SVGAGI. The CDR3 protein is CASREQGEETQYF. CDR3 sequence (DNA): TGTGCCAGCAGGGAACAGGGAGAGGAGACCCAGTACTTC.

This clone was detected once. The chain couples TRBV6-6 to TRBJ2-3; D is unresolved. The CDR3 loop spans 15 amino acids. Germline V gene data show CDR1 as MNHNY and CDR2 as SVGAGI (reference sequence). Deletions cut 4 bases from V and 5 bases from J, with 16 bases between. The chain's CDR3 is CASSSTTGSRDTQYF. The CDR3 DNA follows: TGTGCCAGCAGTTCGACGACGGGTAGTAGAGATACGCAGTATTTT.

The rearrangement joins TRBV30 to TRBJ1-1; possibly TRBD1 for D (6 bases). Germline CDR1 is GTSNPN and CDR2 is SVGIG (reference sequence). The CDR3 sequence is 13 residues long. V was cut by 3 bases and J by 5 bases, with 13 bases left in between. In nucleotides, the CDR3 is TGTGCCTGGAGGAATCTCAGGGGAACTGAAGCTTTCTTT. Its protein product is CAWRNLRGTEAFF.

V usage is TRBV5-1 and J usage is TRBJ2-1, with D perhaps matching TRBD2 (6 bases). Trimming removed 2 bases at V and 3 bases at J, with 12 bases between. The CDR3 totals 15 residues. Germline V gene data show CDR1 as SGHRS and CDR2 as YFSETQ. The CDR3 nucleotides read TGCGCCAGCAGCTTATCCGGGGGTAACTACAATGAGCAGTTCTTC. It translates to CASSLSGGNYNEQFF. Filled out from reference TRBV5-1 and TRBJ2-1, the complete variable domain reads KAGVTQTPRYLIKTRGQQVTLSCSPISGHRSVSWYQQTPGQGLQFLFEYFSETQRNKGNFPGRFSGRQFSNSRSEMNVSTLELGDSALYLCASSLSGGNYNEQFFGPGTRLTVL.

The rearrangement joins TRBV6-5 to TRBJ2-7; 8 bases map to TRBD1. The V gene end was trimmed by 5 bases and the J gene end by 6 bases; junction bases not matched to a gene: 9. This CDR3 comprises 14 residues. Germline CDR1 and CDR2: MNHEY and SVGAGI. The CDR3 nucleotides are TGTGCCAGCAGTCAGGGGGCCAGCCTCAGCGAGCAGTACTTC. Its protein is CASSQGASLSEQYF.

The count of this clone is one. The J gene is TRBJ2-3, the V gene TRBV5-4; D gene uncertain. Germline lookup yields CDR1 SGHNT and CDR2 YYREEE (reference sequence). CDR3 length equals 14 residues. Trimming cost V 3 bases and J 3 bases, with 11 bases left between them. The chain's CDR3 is CASSSGSRTDTQYF. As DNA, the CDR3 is TGTGCCAGCAGCTCCGGTAGTCGGACAGATACGCAGTATTTT.

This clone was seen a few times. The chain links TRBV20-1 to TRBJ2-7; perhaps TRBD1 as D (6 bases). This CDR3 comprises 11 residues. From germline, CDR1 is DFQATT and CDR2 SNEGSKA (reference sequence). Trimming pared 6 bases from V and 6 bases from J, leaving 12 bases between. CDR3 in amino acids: CSAGDIGEQYF. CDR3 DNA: TGCAGTGCGGGGGACATAGGCGAGCAGTACTTC.

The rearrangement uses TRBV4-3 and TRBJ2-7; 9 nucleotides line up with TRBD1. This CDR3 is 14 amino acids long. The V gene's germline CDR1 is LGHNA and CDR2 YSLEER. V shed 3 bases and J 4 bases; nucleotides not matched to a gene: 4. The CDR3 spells CASSHRTGDYEQYF. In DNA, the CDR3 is TGCGCCAGCAGCCATCGGACAGGGGATTACGAGCAGTACTTC.

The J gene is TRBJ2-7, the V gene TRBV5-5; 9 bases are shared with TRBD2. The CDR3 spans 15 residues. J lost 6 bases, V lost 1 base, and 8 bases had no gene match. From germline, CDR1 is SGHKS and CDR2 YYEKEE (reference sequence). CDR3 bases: TGTGCCAGCAGCTTGTATAGCGGGGGCACCGGCGAGCAGTACTTC. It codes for CASSLYSGGTGEQYF.

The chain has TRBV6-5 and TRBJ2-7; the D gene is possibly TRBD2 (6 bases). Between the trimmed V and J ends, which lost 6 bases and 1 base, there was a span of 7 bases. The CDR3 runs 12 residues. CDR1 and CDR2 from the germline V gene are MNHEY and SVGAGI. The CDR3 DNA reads TGTGCCAGCAGGGGGGGTTCCTACGAGCAGTACTTC. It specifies CASRGGSYEQYF.

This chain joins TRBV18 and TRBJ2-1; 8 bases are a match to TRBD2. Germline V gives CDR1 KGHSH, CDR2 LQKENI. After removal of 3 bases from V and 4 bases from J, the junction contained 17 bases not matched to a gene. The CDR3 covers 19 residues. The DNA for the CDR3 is TGTGCCAGCTCACCTCCCCTAGCGCAGCGGGAGCTCCCGTACAATGAGCAGTTCTTC. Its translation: CASSPPLAQRELPYNEQFF.

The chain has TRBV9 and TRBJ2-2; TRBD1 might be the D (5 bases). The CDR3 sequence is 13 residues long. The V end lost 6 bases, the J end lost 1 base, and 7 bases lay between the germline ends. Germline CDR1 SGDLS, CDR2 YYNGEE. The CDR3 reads CASMGQNTGELFF. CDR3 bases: TGTGCCAGCATGGGGCAGAACACCGGGGAGCTGTTTTTT.

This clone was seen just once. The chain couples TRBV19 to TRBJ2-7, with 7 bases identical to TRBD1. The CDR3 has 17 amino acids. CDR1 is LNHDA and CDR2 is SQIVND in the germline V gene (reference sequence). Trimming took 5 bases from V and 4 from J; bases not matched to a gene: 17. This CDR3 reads CASSVTLSRDSGYEQYF. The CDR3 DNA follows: TGTGCCAGTAGTGTTACTCTCTCCCGGGACAGCGGTTACGAGCAGTACTTC. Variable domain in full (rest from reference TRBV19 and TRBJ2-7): DGGITQSPKYLFRKEGQNVTLSCEQNLNHDAMYWYRQDPGQGLRLIYYSQIVNDFQKGDIAEGYSVSREKKESFPLTVTSAQKNPTAFYLCASSVTLSRDSGYEQYFGPGTRLTVT.

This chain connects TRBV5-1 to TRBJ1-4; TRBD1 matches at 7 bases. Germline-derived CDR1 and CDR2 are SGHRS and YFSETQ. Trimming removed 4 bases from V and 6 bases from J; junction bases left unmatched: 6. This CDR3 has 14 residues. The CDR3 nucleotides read TGCGCCAGCAGCACCGGGACAGATTATGAAAAACTGTTTTTT. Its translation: CASSTGTDYEKLFF.

The CDR3 region is CASSIAGPTYEQYF. In DNA, the CDR3 is TGTGCCAGTAGTATAGCAGGGCCAACCTACGAGCAGTACTTC. The chain recombines TRBV19 with TRBJ2-7; D may be TRBD1 (5 bases). V gave up 1 base and J gave up 2 bases, with 9 bases separating them. The CDR3 runs to 14 residues. CDR1 is LNHDA, CDR2 SQIVND, per germline (reference sequence).

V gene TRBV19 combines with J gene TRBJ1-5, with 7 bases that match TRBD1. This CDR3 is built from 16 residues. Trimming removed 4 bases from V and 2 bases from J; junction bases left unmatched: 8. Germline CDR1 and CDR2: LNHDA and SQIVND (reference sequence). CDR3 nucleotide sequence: TGTGCCAGTAGTACGCAAGGGGGCTACGGCAATCAGCCCCAGCATTTT. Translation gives CASSTQGGYGNQPQHF.

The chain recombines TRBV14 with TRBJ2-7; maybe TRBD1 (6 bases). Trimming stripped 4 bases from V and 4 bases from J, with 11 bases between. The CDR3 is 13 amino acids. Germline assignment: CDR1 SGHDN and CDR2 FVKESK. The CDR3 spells CASSLGQQYEQYF. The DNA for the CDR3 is TGTGCCAGCAGCCTTGGACAGCAATACGAGCAGTACTTC. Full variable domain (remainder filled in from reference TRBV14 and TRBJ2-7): EAGVTQFPSHSVIEKGQTVTLRCDPISGHDNLYWYRRVMGKEIKFLLHFVKESKQDESGMPNNRFLAERTGGTYSTLKVQPAELEDSGVYFCASSLGQQYEQYFGPGTRLTVT.

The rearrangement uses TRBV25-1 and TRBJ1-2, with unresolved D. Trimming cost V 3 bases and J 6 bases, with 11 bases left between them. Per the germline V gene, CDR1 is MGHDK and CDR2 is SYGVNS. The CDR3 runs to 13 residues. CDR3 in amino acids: CASSEAGIDGYTF. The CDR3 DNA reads TGTGCCAGCAGTGAGGCGGGGATCGATGGCTACACCTTC.

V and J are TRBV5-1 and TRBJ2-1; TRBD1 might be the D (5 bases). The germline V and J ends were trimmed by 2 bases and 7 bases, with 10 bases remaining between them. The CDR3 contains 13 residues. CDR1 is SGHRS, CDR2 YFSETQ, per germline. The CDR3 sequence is CASSFDRLNEQFF. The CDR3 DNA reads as TGCGCCAGCAGCTTCGACAGACTTAATGAGCAGTTCTTC.

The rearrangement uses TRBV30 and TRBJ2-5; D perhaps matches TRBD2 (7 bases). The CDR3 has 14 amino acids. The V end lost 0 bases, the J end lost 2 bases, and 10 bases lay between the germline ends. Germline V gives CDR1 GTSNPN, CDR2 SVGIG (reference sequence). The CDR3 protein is CAWSVGGGQETQYF. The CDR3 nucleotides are TGTGCCTGGAGTGTAGGGGGGGGGCAAGAGACCCAGTACTTC.

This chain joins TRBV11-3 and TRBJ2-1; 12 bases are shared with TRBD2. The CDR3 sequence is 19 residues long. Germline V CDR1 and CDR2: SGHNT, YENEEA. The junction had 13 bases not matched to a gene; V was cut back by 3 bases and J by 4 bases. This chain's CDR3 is CASSFGPRGGLAGYNEQFF. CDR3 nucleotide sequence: TGTGCCAGCAGCTTCGGGCCCCGGGGAGGACTAGCGGGGTACAATGAGCAGTTCTTC.

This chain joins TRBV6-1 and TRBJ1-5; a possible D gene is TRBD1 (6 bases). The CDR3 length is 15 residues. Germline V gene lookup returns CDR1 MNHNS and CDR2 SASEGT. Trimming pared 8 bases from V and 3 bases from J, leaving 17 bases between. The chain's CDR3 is CASAQQGAYNQPQHF. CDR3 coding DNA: TGTGCCAGCGCACAACAGGGAGCCTACAATCAGCCCCAGCATTTT.

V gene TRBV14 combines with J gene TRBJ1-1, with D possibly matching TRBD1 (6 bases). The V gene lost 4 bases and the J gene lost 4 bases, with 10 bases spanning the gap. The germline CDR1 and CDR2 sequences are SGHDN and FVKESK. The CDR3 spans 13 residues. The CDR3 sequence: CASSLQGPTEAFF. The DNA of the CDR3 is TGTGCCAGCAGCCTACAGGGACCCACTGAAGCTTTCTTT. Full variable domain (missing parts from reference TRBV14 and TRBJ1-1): EAGVTQFPSHSVIEKGQTVTLRCDPISGHDNLYWYRRVMGKEIKFLLHFVKESKQDESGMPNNRFLAERTGGTYSTLKVQPAELEDSGVYFCASSLQGPTEAFFGQGTRLTVV.

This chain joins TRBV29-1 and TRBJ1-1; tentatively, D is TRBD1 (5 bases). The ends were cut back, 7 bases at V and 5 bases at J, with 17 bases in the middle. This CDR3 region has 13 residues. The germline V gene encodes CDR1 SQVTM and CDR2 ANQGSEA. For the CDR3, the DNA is TGCAGCGCGGGGGGTGCTAAGTTGACTGAAGCTTTCTTT. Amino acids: CSAGGAKLTEAFF.

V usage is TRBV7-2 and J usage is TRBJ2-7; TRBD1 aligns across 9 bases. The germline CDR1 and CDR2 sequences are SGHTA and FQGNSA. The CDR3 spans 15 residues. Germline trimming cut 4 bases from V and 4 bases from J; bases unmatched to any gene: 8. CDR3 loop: CASSSTGGAQYEQYF. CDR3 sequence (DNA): TGTGCCAGCAGCTCGACAGGGGGTGCGCAATACGAGCAGTACTTC.

Here the CDR3 reads CAWRFPRDTGELFF. CDR3 nucleotide sequence: TGTGCCTGGAGATTTCCCCGGGACACCGGGGAGCTGTTTTTT. This chain links TRBV30 with TRBJ2-2; D uncertain. Germline V gives CDR1 GTSNPN, CDR2 SVGIG (reference sequence). Trimming left V 3 bases short and J 3 bases short, with 11 bases between. This CDR3 is built from 14 residues.

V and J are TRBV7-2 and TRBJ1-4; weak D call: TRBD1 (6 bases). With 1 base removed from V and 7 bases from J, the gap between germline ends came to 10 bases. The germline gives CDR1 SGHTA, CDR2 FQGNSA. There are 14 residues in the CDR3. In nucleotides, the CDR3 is TGTGCCAGCAGCTTAGTACAGGGAAGTGAAAAACTGTTTTTT. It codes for CASSLVQGSEKLFF.

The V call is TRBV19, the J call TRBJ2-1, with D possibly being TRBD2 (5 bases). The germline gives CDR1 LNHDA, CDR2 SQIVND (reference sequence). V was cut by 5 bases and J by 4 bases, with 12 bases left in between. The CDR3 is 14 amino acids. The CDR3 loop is CASSPRAAYNEQFF. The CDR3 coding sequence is TGTGCCAGTAGTCCCCGAGCGGCATACAATGAGCAGTTCTTC.

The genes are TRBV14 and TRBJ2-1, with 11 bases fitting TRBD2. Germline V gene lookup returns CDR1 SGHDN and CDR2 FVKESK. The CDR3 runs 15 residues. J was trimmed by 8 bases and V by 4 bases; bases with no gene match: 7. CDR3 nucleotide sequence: TGTGCCAGCAGCCTTAGCGGGGGGGCGGTGGATGAGCAGTTCTTC. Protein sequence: CASSLSGGAVDEQFF.

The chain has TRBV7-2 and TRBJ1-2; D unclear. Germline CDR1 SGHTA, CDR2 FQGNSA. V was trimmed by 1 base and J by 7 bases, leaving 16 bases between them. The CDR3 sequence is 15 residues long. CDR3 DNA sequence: TGTGCCAGCAGCTTAGATTTAACGAGGAATAGTGGCTACACCTTC. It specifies CASSLDLTRNSGYTF.

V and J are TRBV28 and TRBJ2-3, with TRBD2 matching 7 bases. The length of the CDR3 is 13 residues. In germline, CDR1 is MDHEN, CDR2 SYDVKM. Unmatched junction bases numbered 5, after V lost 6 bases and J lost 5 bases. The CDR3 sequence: CASRAGAGDTQYF. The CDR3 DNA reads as TGTGCCAGCAGGGCGGGAGCGGGAGATACGCAGTATTTT. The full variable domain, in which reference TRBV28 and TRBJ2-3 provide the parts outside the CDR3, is DVKVTQSSRYLVKRTGEKVFLECVQDMDHENMFWYRQDPGLGLRLIYFSYDVKMKEKGDIPEGYSVSREKKERFSLILESASTNQTSMYLCASRAGAGDTQYFGPGTRLTVL.

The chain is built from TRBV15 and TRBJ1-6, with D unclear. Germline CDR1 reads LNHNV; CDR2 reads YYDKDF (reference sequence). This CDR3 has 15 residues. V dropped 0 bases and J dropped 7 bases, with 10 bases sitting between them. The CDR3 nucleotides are TGTGCCACCAGCAGAGACCCCTCTCAGAATTCACCCCTCCACTTT. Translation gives CATSRDPSQNSPLHF. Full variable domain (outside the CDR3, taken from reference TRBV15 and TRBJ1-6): DAMVIQNPRYQVTQFGKPVTLSCSQTLNHNVMYWYQQKSSQAPKLLFHYYDKDFNNEADTPDNFQSRRPNTSFCFLDIRSPGLGDTAMYLCATSRDPSQNSPLHFGNGTRLTVT.